One and the same sample provided the 21 T cell receptor beta chains below, sequenced in a study of CD8 T cells in ankylosing spondylitis. No antigen has been assigned to these receptors. Study findings and constraints: Characteristic of ankylosing spondylitis blood, it appeared, was a TCR beta motif comprising several highly homologous variants.

MiXCR, applied by TCRdb to the 5' RACE reads, yields one record per CDR3 protein. The sample yields about 700,000 distinct CDR3 sequences, roughly 19% seen once. The sequenced material came from blood, either unsorted or a sorted T cell fraction (not recorded which). Source of these receptors: a male donor with ankylosing spondylitis.

The rearrangement uses TRBV19 and TRBJ2-5, with TRBD2 identical over 7 bases. The CDR3 covers 13 residues. Germline-derived CDR1 and CDR2 are LNHDA and SQIVND (reference sequence). The junction had 1 base not matched to a gene; V was cut back by 4 bases and J by 2 bases. Here the CDR3 DNA reads TGTGCCAGTAGTACGGGACTACAAGAGACCCAGTACTTC. The encoded protein is CASSTGLQETQYF.

The V and J genes are TRBV10-3 and TRBJ2-7, with TRBD2 matching over 10 bases. This CDR3 region has 16 residues. J lost 5 bases, V lost 4 bases, and 11 bases had no gene match. Germline V gene sequence: CDR1 ENHRY, CDR2 SYGVKD. CDR3 in amino acids: CAISGRASGSYHEQYF. CDR3 in DNA: TGTGCCATCAGTGGACGGGCTAGCGGGAGTTACCACGAGCAGTACTTC.

The rearrangement links TRBV6-1 to TRBJ1-3; 7 bases are a match to TRBD1. The J segment lost 4 bases and the V segment lost 6 bases, leaving 6 bases of the junction unmatched. The CDR3 is 14 amino acids. The V gene's germline CDR1 is MNHNS and CDR2 SASEGT. CDR3 in DNA: TGTGCCAGCAGCACAGGGGAGGCGGGAAACACCATATATTTT. Residues: CASSTGEAGNTIYF.

The CDR3: CASSLGVGGMNTEAFF. CDR3 nucleotides: TGCGCCAGCAGCTTGGGAGTAGGGGGAATGAACACTGAAGCTTTCTTT. V and J are TRBV5-1 and TRBJ1-1; D possibly corresponds to TRBD1 (6 bases). CDR1 is SGHRS and CDR2 is YFSETQ in the germline V gene. V lost 0 bases and J lost 0, with 12 bases in between. This CDR3 contains 16 residues. Combining the CDR3 with reference TRBV5-1 and TRBJ1-1 gives the whole variable domain KAGVTQTPRYLIKTRGQQVTLSCSPISGHRSVSWYQQTPGQGLQFLFEYFSETQRNKGNFPGRFSGRQFSNSRSEMNVSTLELGDSALYLCASSLGVGGMNTEAFFGQGTRLTVV.

This chain uses TRBV12-5 with TRBJ1-1; D is undetermined. Trimming cost V 6 bases and J 9 bases, with 14 bases left between them. Germline lookup yields CDR1 LGHNT and CDR2 FRNRAP. CDR3 length: 12 residues. The CDR3 nucleotides read TGTGCTAGTGGCCCCCCGGGCGGTAAAGCTTTCTTT. Translated: CASGPPGGKAFF.

In this sample, this clonotype turned up a few times. The gene calls are TRBV5-1 and TRBJ2-7; tentatively, D is TRBD1 (6 bases). V lost 0 bases, J lost 1 base, and 11 bases lay in between. The CDR3 has 15 amino acids. Germline V gives CDR1 SGHRS, CDR2 YFSETQ. CDR3 bases: TGCGCCAGCAGCTTGGTTACAGGGCATTCCTACGAGCAGTACTTC. Amino acid sequence: CASSLVTGHSYEQYF.

This chain joins TRBV28 and TRBJ2-3, with unresolved D. This CDR3 is built from 13 residues. Trimming left V 2 bases short and J 6 bases short, with 9 bases between. Germline CDR1 reads MDHEN; CDR2 reads SYDVKM. The CDR3 nucleotides read TGTGCCAGCAGTTTAGCCGAAGAGGATACGCAGTATTTT. It specifies CASSLAEEDTQYF.

The rearrangement links TRBV18 to TRBJ1-4; D unresolved. The germline gives CDR1 KGHSH, CDR2 LQKENI. This CDR3 region has 13 residues. Trimming removed 2 bases at V and 3 bases at J, with 4 bases between. The CDR3 coding sequence is TGTGCCAGCTCACCAAATGCTAATGAAAAACTGTTTTTT. Translated: CASSPNANEKLFF.

This clonotype was seen only a few times. This chain connects TRBV9 to TRBJ1-1; D perhaps matches TRBD1 (5 bases). The germline CDR1 and CDR2 sequences are SGDLS and YYNGEE. The CDR3 spans 15 residues. Trimming took off 4 bases at V and 4 bases at J, with 17 bases between the two ends. The CDR3 coding sequence is TGTGCCAGCAGCCTCGGGTGGGGCGGCGGCACTGAAGCTTTCTTT. Translating gives CASSLGWGGGTEAFF.

This clonotype was observed a few times. The V and J genes are TRBV12-3 or TRBV12-4 and TRBJ2-7, with D perhaps assigned TRBD1 or TRBD2 (5 bases each). The germline V and J ends were trimmed by 5 bases and 3 bases, with 11 bases remaining between them. The CDR3 sequence is 13 residues long. The CDR3 loop is CASSGDGFYEQYF. CDR3 bases: TGTGCCAGCAGTGGGGACGGTTTCTACGAGCAGTACTTC.

At least ten counts were recorded for this clonotype. This chain connects TRBV7-2 to TRBJ2-7; 7 nucleotides line up with TRBD1. Trimming took 6 bases from V and 3 from J; bases not matched to a gene: 11. CDR1 and CDR2 from the germline V gene are SGHTA and FQGNSA. CDR3 length: 15 residues. The CDR3 DNA follows: TGTGCCAGCAGTTTGGGACAGCCCTCTCTCTACGAGCAGTACTTC. Amino acid sequence: CASSLGQPSLYEQYF.

This clonotype was observed a handful of times. At one boundary the junction diverges from the germline segment, which might be a read error. This sequence joins TRBV7-2 and TRBJ2-1; TRBD2 matches at 13 bases. CDR1 and CDR2 (germline): SGHTA, FQGNSA. The CDR3 is 16 amino acids. The CDR3 loop reads CASRLGLAGVYNEQFF. In DNA form, the CDR3 reads TGTGCCAGCAGATTAGGACTAGCGGGAGTCTACAATGAGCAGTTCTTC.

The genes are TRBV7-9 and TRBJ2-2; 9 bases are shared with TRBD2. CDR3 size: 16 residues. The V segment lost 4 bases and the J segment 6 bases; nucleotides outside the gene matches: 9. The germline V gene has CDR1 SEHNR and CDR2 FQNEAQ (reference sequence). The CDR3 spells CASSSAPAGGAGELFF. Here the CDR3 DNA reads TGTGCCAGCAGCTCGGCCCCCGCGGGGGGGGCCGGGGAGCTGTTTTTT.

The chain combines TRBV12-3 or TRBV12-4 with TRBJ1-4; D may be TRBD1 (6 bases). The V and J ends lost 3 bases and 4 bases respectively, with 9 bases between them. The CDR3 is made up of 14 amino acids. DNA of the CDR3: TGTGCCAGCAGTTTTCGACAGGTTAATGAAAAACTGTTTTTT. Its translation: CASSFRQVNEKLFF.

The chain uses TRBV12-3 or TRBV12-4 and TRBJ2-7; the D is unclear. Trimming pared 4 bases from V and 3 bases from J, leaving 4 bases between. The CDR3 totals 11 residues. As DNA, the CDR3 is TGTGCCAGCAGTTCTTTCTACGAGCAGTACTTC. Amino acid sequence: CASSSFYEQYF.

This clonotype was seen a handful of times. The junction departs from the called germline gene at one end, perhaps through a read error. J is TRBJ2-7 and V is TRBV2; the D gene is possibly TRBD1 (6 bases). The CDR3 loop spans 11 amino acids. Germline assignment: CDR1 SNHLY and CDR2 FYNNEI. In nucleotides, the CDR3 is TGTGCCAGCAGTGAAGGGGGGCAGGGTGGCTTC. It codes for CASSEGGQGGF.

The chain carries TRBV7-3 and TRBJ2-1; D not resolved. This CDR3 region has 14 residues. Germline values: CDR1 SGHTA, CDR2 FQGTGA. The ends were cut back, 5 bases at V and 10 bases at J, with 18 bases in the middle. The chain's CDR3 is CASSPVPDEKEQFF. In nucleotides, the CDR3 is TGTGCCAGCAGCCCTGTTCCGGACGAAAAGGAGCAGTTCTTC.

The chain is built from TRBV4-1 and TRBJ2-7; TRBD2 matches at 9 bases. Per the germline V gene, CDR1 is MGHRA and CDR2 is YSYEKL. The junction had 15 bases not matched to a gene; V was cut back by 4 bases and J by 2 bases. The CDR3 has 18 residues. The chain's CDR3 is CASSLVVSGGHFTYEQYF. In nucleotides, the CDR3 is TGCGCCAGCAGCCTGGTAGTTAGCGGGGGCCATTTTACCTACGAGCAGTACTTC.

The chain is built from TRBV20-1 and TRBJ1-5, with a possible D match to TRBD1 (5 bases). Germline loops: CDR1 DFQATT, CDR2 SNEGSKA (reference sequence). This CDR3 has 16 amino acids. Between the trimmed V and J ends, which lost 4 bases and 6 bases, there was a span of 22 bases. The CDR3 DNA sequence: TGCAGTGCTAAGGACTTCGGGCAGGGTCTCGGTCAGCCCCAGCATTTT. This encodes CSAKDFGQGLGQPQHF.

This sequence joins TRBV7-6 and TRBJ2-2; D gene unclear. The CDR3 length is 15 residues. The germline CDR1 and CDR2 sequences are SGHVS and FNYEAQ. Deletions cut 1 base from V and 0 bases from J, with 6 bases between. The CDR3 spells CASSLEDPNTGELFF. CDR3 coding DNA: TGTGCCAGCAGCTTAGAAGACCCGAACACCGGGGAGCTGTTTTTT.

This chain joins TRBV7-9 and TRBJ2-3, with 14 bases matching TRBD2. The V and J ends lost 5 bases and 2 bases, in that order; junction bases with no gene match: 6. Germline V gene sequence: CDR1 SEHNR, CDR2 FQNEAQ (reference sequence). The CDR3 consists of 17 residues. In DNA, the CDR3 is TGTGCCAGCAGCCAGGGACTAGCGGGGGCCGACACAGATACGCAGTATTTT. Its protein product is CASSQGLAGADTDTQYF.